What follows are 13 T cell receptor beta chains derived from one specimen sequenced in a study of blood T cells in healthy people across ages. A second roughly 6 to 12 cycle PCR used barcoded and J-beta primers. MiXCR, run by TCRdb on the 5' RACE reads, gives a single entry per CDR3 protein. Here the sample spans hundreds of thousands of distinct CDR3 sequences, 45% to 65% being singletons. Input material: blood. The receptors originated from a man between 60 and 70 years old in good health.

This chain links TRBV29-1 with TRBJ2-1, with TRBD2 matching over 13 bases. The CDR3 is made up of 14 amino acids. Trimming removed 7 bases from V and 5 bases from J; junction bases left unmatched: 5. Germline CDR1 and CDR2: SQVTM and ANQGSEA. CDR3 DNA sequence: TGCAGCGCACGACTAGCGGGGGGAAACAATGAGCAGTTCTTC. Its protein is CSARLAGGNNEQFF.

V is TRBV28 and J is TRBJ2-1, with D unclear. V dropped 5 bases and J dropped 5 bases, with 16 bases sitting between them. The V gene's germline CDR1 is MDHEN and CDR2 SYDVKM. There are 15 residues in the CDR3. CDR3 residues: CASSPIATGHNEQFF. CDR3 sequence (DNA): TGTGCCAGCAGTCCGATAGCCACCGGACACAATGAGCAGTTCTTC.

The V call is TRBV6-5, the J call TRBJ2-7; 9 nucleotides agree with TRBD1. V shed 8 bases and J 6 bases; nucleotides not matched to a gene: 8. From germline, CDR1 is MNHEY and CDR2 SVGAGI. The CDR3 is 13 residues long. CDR3: CASCRQGGLEQYF. CDR3 nucleotides: TGTGCCAGCTGTAGACAGGGGGGTCTCGAGCAGTACTTC.

Remarks on this clonotype: Just one base apart from a much larger clone, this may be a read error. This sequence joins TRBV12-3 or TRBV12-4 and TRBJ1-5, with D perhaps TRBD1 (5 bases). The CDR3 runs 14 residues. V lost 5 bases, J lost 1 base, and 9 bases lay in between. The CDR3 nucleotides read TGTGCCAGCAGTGGGGAGGGGAGCAATCAGCCCCAGCATTTT. This gives the protein CASSGEGSNQPQHF.

The genes are TRBV29-1 and TRBJ1-4, with D uncertain. V lost 4 bases and J lost 7, with 7 bases in between. The CDR3 covers 11 residues. Germline CDR1 SQVTM, CDR2 ANQGSEA. In nucleotides, the CDR3 is TGCAGCGTTGGGATAGGTGAAAAACTGTTTTTT. Its translation is CSVGIGEKLFF.

CDR3 sequence (DNA): TGTGCCAGCAGTTTAGATTGGGGCGGTGATGAGCAGTTCTTC. This encodes CASSLDWGGDEQFF. The chain links TRBV9 to TRBJ2-1; tentatively, D is TRBD1 (5 bases). V was pared by 5 bases and J by 8 bases, with 17 bases between. This CDR3 has 14 amino acids. Germline V gene data show CDR1 as SGDLS and CDR2 as YYNGEE.

V usage is TRBV6-5 and J usage is TRBJ2-3, with TRBD1 identical over 7 bases. Germline CDR1 and CDR2: MNHEY and SVGAGI. This CDR3 spans 15 amino acids. The junction had 6 bases not matched to a gene; V was cut back by 0 bases and J by 6 bases. This CDR3 reads CASSYSRQGPDTQYF. The CDR3 nucleotides are TGTGCCAGCAGTTACTCGCGACAGGGACCCGATACGCAGTATTTT.

The CDR3 sequence: CASSPGGGQKTLAKNIQYF. CDR3 DNA sequence: TGTGCCAGCAGCCCGGGGGGAGGACAGAAGACACTAGCCAAAAACATTCAGTACTTC. The chain employs TRBV4-2 and TRBJ2-4, with D possibly matching TRBD2 (7 bases). The CDR3 spans 19 residues. V was pared by 4 bases and J by 0 bases, with 22 bases between. Germline V lookup: CDR1 LGHNA, CDR2 YNFKEQ.

The rearrangement uses TRBV7-9 and TRBJ1-2, with D unclear. This CDR3 has 14 amino acids. Per the germline V gene, CDR1 is SEHNR and CDR2 is FQNEAQ (reference sequence). V lost 3 bases, J lost 0 bases, and 8 bases lay in between. CDR3 sequence (DNA): TGTGCCAGCAGCTTGGCAACCCCTAACTATGGCTACACCTTC. Amino acids: CASSLATPNYGYTF. The full variable domain, rest sourced from reference TRBV7-9 and TRBJ1-2, is DTGVSQNPRHKITKRGQNVTFRCDPISEHNRLYWYRQTLGQGPEFLTYFQNEAQLEKSRLLSDRFSAERPKGSFSTLEIQRTEQGDSAMYLCASSLATPNYGYTFGSGTRLTVV.

The chain combines TRBV7-9 with TRBJ2-3; D may be TRBD2 (6 bases). Germline CDR1 SEHNR, CDR2 FQNEAQ (reference sequence). This CDR3 comprises 15 residues. Trimming cost V 5 bases and J 4 bases, with 16 bases left between them. In nucleotides, the CDR3 is TGTGCCAGCAGCCCAACCCGGGGGTTTGCAGATACGCAGTATTTT. As protein: CASSPTRGFADTQYF.

This sequence joins TRBV6-1 and TRBJ1-2; 7 bases map to TRBD1. Germline-derived CDR1 and CDR2 are MNHNS and SASEGT. This CDR3 is built from 16 residues. V lost 1 base to trimming and J lost 0 bases; unmatched junction nucleotides: 5. This CDR3 reads CASSEGDRDPNYGYTF. CDR3 in DNA: TGTGCCAGCAGTGAAGGAGACAGGGACCCTAACTATGGCTACACCTTC.

The chain has TRBV11-2 and TRBJ2-1; TRBD1 matches 7 bases. The V segment lost 2 bases and the J segment 3 bases; nucleotides outside the gene matches: 4. Germline-derived CDR1 and CDR2 are SGHAT and FQNNGV. The CDR3 is 15 residues long. CDR3: CASSLSGQDYNEQFF. For the CDR3, the DNA is TGTGCCAGCAGCTTATCTGGACAGGACTACAATGAGCAGTTCTTC.

V and J are TRBV5-1 and TRBJ2-1; TRBD1 or TRBD2 may be the D gene (6 bases each). Trimming left V 0 bases short and J 2 bases short, with 12 bases between. Germline CDR1 SGHRS, CDR2 YFSETQ. This CDR3 has 16 amino acids. The CDR3 loop reads CASSLAFGGPYNEQFF. CDR3 sequence (DNA): TGCGCCAGCAGCTTGGCCTTTGGGGGGCCCTACAATGAGCAGTTCTTC.